This T cell receptor beta chain was identified during a study of shared clonotypes between healthy human individuals. Overall study: The study drew on a couple of women and a few men aged 18 to 49 as donors. CD4 naive and memory got three plates each, CD8 naive two, CD8 memory one.

Assay used: immunoSEQ multiplex PCR; TCRdb lists only in-frame clones, some missing. The sample holds about 1.1 million clones; 77% are singletons and the top ten take approximately 0.9%. Regarding this clone: Other DNA sequences in this sample translate to the same CDR3.

V trimming: 2 bases; J trimming: 3 bases; junction bases outside the gene matches: 4. CDR1 and CDR2 (germline): SGDLS, YYNGEE. CDR3 length: 15 residues. Sequencing was carried out using memory CD4+ T cells from PBMCs. Subset here: CD45RA-negative fraction. The chain employs TRBV9 and TRBJ2-2, with 7 bases fitting TRBD1. This receptor was obtained from a man in his late teens or twenties in good health. Some clones in this sample may be carry-over from other donors' samples. The CDR3 bases are TGTGCCAGCAGCGTTACCACAGGGGACACCGGGGAGCTGTTTTTT. Its protein is CASSVTTGDTGELFF.